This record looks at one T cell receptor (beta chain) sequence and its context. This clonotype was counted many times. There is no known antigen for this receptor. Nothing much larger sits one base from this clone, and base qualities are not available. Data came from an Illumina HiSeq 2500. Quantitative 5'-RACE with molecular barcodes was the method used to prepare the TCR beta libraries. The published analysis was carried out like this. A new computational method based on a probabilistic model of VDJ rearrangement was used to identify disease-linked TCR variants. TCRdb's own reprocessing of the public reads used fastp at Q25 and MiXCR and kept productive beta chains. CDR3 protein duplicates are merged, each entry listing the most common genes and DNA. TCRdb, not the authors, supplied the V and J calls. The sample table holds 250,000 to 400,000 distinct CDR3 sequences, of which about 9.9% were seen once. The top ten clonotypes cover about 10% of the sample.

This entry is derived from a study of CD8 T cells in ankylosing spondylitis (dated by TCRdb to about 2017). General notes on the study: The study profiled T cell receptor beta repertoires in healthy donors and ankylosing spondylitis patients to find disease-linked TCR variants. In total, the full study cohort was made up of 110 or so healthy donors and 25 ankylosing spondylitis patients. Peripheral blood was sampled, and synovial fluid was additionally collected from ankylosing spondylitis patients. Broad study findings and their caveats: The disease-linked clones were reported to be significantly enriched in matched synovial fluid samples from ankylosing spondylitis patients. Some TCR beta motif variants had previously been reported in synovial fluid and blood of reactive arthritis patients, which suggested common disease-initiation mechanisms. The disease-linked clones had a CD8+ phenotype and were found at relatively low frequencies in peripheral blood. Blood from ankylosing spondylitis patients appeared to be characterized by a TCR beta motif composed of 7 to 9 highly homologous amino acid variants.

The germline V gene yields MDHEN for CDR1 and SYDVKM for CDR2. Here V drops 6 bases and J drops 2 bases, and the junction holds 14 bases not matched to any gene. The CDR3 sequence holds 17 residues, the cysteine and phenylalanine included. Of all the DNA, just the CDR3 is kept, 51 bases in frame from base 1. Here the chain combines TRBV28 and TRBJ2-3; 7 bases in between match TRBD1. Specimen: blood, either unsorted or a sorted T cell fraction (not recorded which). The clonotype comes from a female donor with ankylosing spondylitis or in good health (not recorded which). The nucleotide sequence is TGTGCCAGCAGCTTAAACCCTCGACAGGGAACCACAGATACGCAGTATTTT. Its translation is CASSLNPRQGTTDTQYF.